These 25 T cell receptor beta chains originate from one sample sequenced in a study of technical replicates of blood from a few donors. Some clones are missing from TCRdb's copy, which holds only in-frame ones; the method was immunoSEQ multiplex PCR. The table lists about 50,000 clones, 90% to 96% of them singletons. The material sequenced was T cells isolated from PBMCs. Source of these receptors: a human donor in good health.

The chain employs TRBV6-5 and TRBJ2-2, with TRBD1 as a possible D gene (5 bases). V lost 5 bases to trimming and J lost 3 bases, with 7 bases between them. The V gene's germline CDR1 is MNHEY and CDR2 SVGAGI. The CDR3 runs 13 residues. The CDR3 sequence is CASSRRDTGELFF. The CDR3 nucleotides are TGTGCCAGCAGTCGCAGGGACACCGGGGAGCTGTTTTTT.

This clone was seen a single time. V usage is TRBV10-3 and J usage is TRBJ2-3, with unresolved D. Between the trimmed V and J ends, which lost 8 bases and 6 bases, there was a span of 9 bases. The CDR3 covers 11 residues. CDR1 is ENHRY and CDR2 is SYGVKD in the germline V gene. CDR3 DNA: TGTGCCATCGGAGCTGGGGATACGCAGTATTTT. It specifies CAIGAGDTQYF.

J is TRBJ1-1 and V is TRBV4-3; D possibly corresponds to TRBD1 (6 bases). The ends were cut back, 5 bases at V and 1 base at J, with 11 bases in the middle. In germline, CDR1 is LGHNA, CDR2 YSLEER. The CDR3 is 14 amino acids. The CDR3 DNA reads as TGCGCCAGCAGCAAGGGACACGCGAACACTGAAGCTTTCTTT. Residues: CASSKGHANTEAFF.

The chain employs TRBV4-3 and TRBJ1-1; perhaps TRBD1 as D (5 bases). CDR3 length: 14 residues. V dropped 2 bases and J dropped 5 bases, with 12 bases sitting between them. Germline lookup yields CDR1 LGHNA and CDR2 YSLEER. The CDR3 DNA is TGCGCCAGCAGCCAATATGGGGGGGGGACTGAAGCTTTCTTT. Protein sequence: CASSQYGGGTEAFF.

CDR3 region: CASSRDRAYEQYF. In nucleotides, the CDR3 is TGTGCCAGTAGTAGGGACAGGGCCTACGAGCAGTACTTC. The chain couples TRBV19 to TRBJ2-7; 9 nucleotides agree with TRBD1. This CDR3 has 13 amino acids. Trimming cost V 4 bases and J 2 bases; bases outside gene matches: 0. Germline CDR1 LNHDA, CDR2 SQIVND (reference sequence). Supplemented by reference TRBV19 and TRBJ2-7, the full variable domain reads DGGITQSPKYLFRKEGQNVTLSCEQNLNHDAMYWYRQDPGQGLRLIYYSQIVNDFQKGDIAEGYSVSREKKESFPLTVTSAQKNPTAFYLCASSRDRAYEQYFGPGTRLTVT.

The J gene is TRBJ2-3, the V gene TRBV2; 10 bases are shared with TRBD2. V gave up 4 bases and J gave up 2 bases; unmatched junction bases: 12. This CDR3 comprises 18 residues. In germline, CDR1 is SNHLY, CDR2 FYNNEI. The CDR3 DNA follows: TGTGCCAGCAGTGCGTTCCTAGCGGGAGAAAGTAACACAGATACGCAGTATTTT. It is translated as CASSAFLAGESNTDTQYF. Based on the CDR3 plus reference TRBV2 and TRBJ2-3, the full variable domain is EPEVTQTPSHQVTQMGQEVILRCVPISNHLYFYWYRQILGQKVEFLVSFYNNEISEKSEIFDDQFSVERPDGSNFTLKIRSTKLEDSAMYFCASSAFLAGESNTDTQYFGPGTRLTVL.

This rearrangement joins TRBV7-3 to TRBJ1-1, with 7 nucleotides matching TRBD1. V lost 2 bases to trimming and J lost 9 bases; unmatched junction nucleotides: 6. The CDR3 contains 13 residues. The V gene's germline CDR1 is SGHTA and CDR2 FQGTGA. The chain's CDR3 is CASSLGGTAQAFF. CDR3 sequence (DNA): TGTGCCAGCAGCTTAGGCGGGACAGCTCAAGCTTTCTTT.

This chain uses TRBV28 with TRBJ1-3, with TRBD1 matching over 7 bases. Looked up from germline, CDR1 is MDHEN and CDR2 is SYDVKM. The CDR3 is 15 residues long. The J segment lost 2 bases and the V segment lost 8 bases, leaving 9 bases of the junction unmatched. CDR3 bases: TGTGCCAGCGGACCAGACAGGGAAACTGGAAACACCATATATTTT. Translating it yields CASGPDRETGNTIYF.

Here the CDR3 reads CASSPQGPSYEQYF. In nucleotides, the CDR3 is TGTGCCAGCAGCCCGCAGGGGCCCTCCTACGAGCAGTACTTC. This chain joins TRBV5-5 and TRBJ2-7, with a tentative D call TRBD1 (6 bases). This CDR3 spans 14 amino acids. Germline V CDR1 and CDR2: SGHKS, YYEKEE (reference sequence). V dropped 4 bases and J dropped 0 bases, with 11 bases sitting between them.

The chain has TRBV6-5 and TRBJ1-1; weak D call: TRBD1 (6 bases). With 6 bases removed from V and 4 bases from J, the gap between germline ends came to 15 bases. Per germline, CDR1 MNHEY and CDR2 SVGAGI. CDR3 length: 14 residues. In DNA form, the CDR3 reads TGTGCCAGCAGACCTCAGGGGATATCCACTGAAGCTTTCTTT. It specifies CASRPQGISTEAFF.

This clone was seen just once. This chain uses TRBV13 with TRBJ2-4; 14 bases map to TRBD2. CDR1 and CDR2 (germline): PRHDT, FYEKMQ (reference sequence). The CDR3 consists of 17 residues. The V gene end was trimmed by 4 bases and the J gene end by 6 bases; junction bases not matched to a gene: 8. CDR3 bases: TGTGCCAGCAGCTCCCGACTAGCGGGAGGGCGGGGAAACATTCAGTACTTC. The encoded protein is CASSSRLAGGRGNIQYF. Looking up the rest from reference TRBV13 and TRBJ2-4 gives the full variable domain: AAGVIQSPRHLIKEKRETATLKCYPIPRHDTVYWYQQGPGQDPQFLISFYEKMQSDKGSIPDRFSAQQFSDYHSELNMSSLELGDSALYFCASSSRLAGGRGNIQYFGAGTRLSVL.

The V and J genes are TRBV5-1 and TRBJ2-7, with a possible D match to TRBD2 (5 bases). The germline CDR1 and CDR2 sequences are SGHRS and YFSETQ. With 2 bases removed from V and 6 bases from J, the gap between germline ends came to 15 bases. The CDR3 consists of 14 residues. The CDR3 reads CASSFRVTGFEQYF. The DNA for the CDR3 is TGCGCCAGCAGCTTTCGCGTTACGGGGTTCGAGCAGTACTTC.

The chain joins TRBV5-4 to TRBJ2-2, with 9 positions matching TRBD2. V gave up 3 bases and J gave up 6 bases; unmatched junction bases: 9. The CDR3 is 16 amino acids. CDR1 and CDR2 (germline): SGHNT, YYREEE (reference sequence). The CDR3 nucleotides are TGTGCCAGCAGCTCAAACCTACAGCGGGAGGCCGGGGAGCTGTTTTTT. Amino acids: CASSSNLQREAGELFF.

The DNA of the CDR3 is TGTGCCAGTAGTATAGCGGGGTTCGGAACGGTACTTTACGAGCAGTACTTC. This codes for CASSIAGFGTVLYEQYF. This chain joins TRBV19 and TRBJ2-7, with D maybe TRBD2 (5 bases). CDR3 length equals 17 residues. CDR1 is LNHDA and CDR2 is SQIVND in the germline V gene (reference sequence). Trimming took off 1 base at V and 4 bases at J, with 20 bases between the two ends.

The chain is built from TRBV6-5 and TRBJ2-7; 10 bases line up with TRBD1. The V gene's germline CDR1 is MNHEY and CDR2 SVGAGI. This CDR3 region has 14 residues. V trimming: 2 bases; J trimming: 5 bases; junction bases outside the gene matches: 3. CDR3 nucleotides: TGTGCCAGCAGTTACGGGACAGGGGAAGACGAGCAGTACTTC. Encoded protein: CASSYGTGEDEQYF.

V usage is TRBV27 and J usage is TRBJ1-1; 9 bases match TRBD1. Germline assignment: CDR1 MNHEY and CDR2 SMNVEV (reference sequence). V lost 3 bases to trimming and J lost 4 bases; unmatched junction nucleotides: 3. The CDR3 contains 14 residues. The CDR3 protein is CASSLDRGATEAFF. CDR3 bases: TGTGCCAGCAGTTTGGACAGGGGAGCCACTGAAGCTTTCTTT.

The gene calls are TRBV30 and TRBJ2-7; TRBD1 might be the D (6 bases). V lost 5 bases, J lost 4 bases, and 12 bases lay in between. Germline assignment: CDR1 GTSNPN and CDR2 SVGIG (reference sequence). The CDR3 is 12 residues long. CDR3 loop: CAWEARGYEQYF. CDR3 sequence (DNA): TGTGCCTGGGAAGCCAGGGGTTACGAGCAGTACTTC. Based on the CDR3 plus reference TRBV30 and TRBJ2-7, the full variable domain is SQTIHQWPATLVQPVGSPLSLECTVEGTSNPNLYWYRQAAGRGLQLLFYSVGIGQISSEVPQNLSASRPQDRQFILSSKKLLLSDSGFYLCAWEARGYEQYFGPGTRLTVT.

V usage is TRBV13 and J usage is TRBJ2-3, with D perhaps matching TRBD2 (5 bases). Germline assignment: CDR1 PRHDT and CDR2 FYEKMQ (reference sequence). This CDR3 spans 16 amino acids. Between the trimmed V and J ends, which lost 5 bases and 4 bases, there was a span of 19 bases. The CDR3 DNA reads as TGTGCCAGCAGCCCTAGACCAAGAGGGTTCCCAGATACGCAGTATTTT. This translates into CASSPRPRGFPDTQYF.

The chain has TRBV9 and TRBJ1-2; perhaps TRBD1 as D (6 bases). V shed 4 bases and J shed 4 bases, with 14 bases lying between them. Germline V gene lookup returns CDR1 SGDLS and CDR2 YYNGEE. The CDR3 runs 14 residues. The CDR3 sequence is CASSLQGVAYGYTF. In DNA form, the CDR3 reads TGTGCCAGCAGCTTACAGGGAGTGGCCTATGGCTACACCTTC.

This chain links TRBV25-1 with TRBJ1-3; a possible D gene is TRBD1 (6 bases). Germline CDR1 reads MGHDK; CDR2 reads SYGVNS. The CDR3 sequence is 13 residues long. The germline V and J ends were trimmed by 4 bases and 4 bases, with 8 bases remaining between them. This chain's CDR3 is CASSARGGNTIYF. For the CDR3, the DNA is TGTGCCAGCAGTGCCAGGGGAGGAAACACCATATATTTT.

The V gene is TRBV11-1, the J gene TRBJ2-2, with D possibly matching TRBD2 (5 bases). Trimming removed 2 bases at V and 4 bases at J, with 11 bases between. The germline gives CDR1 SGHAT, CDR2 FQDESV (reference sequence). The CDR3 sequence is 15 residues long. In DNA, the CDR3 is TGTGCCAGCAGCTTAAGTCCGGGGAGCACCGGGGAGCTGTTTTTT. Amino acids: CASSLSPGSTGELFF.

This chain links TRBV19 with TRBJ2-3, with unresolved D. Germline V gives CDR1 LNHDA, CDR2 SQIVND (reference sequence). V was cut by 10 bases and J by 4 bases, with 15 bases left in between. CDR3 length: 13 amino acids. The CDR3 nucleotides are TGTGCCACCTCTTGGGTGGGCGCAGATACGCAGTATTTT. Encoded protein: CATSWVGADTQYF.

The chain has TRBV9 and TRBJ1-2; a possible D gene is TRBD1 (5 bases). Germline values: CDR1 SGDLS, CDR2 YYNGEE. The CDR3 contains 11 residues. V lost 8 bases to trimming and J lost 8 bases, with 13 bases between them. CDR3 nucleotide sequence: TGTGCCAGTCAATCAGGGCTCGGCTACACCTTC. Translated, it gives CASQSGLGYTF.

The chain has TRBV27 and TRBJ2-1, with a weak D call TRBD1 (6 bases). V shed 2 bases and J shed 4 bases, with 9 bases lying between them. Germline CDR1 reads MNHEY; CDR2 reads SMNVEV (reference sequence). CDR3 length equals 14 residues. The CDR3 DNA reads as TGTGCCAGCAGTTTACAGGGGCCTTACAATGAGCAGTTCTTC. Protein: CASSLQGPYNEQFF.

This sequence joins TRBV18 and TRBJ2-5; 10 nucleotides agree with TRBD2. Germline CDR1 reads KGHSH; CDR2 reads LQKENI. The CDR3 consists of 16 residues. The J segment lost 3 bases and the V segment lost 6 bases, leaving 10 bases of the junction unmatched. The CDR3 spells CASSPVLAGVKETQYF. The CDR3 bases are TGTGCCAGCTCTCCGGTCCTAGCGGGAGTAAAAGAGACCCAGTACTTC.